The source of this T cell receptor beta chain is a study of T cells after somatic rescue of genetic block. The CDR3 extends over 15 amino acids. Trimming pared 4 bases from V and 0 bases from J, leaving 12 bases between. Germline V CDR1 and CDR2: KGHSH, LQKENI. Only in-frame clones appear in the TCRdb table, and some are missing; sequencing was by immunoSEQ multiplex PCR. The sample consists of more than 65,000 clones, approximately 91% of them appearing once. The specimen sequenced was peripheral blood mononuclear cells (PBMCs). This receptor was obtained from a man aged 25-45 years. The V gene is TRBV18, the J gene TRBJ1-2; D not resolved. The CDR3 protein is CASSLSAGTNYGYTF. The CDR3 DNA sequence: TGTGCCAGCTCACTATCGGCCGGGACTAACTATGGCTACACCTTC. The full variable domain, completed using reference TRBV18 and TRBJ1-2, is NAGVMQNPRHLVRRRGQEARLRCSPMKGHSHVYWYRQLPEEGLKFMVYLQKENIIDESGMPKERFSAEFPKEGPSILRIQQVVRGDSAAYFCASSLSAGTNYGYTFGSGTRLTVV.